These T cell receptor beta chains were read from a single sample in a study of control samples from healthy donors and cancer patients. Profiled with immunoSEQ multiplex PCR; TCRdb holds only in-frame clones, not every one. The table lists about 83,000 clones, around 92% of them singletons. The specimen sequenced was blood. The receptors were gathered from a man in his forties or fifties in good health. CDR3s include the opening cysteine and the closing phenylalanine or tryptophan. D genes are given only for firm matches. Where a row states a size, it is once, few, many or the class of an expanded clone; other rows omit it.

V	D	size	J	DNA	CDR3
TRBV5-6	.	.	TRBJ2-5	TGTGCCAGCAGCTTAGGACGGCAAGAGACCCAGTACTTC	CASSLGRQETQYF
TRBV6-6	.	.	TRBJ1-4	TGTGCCAGCAGTTCGATGGGACGGGAAAAACTGTTTTTT	CASSSMGREKLFF
TRBV6-2/TRBV6-3	.	.	TRBJ1-3	TGTGCCAGCAGTTACGCTCTCCGCTCTGGAAACACCATATATTTT	CASSYALRSGNTIYF
TRBV29-1	.	.	TRBJ1-2	TGCAGCGTTGGGGGTTCATATGGCTACACCTTC	CSVGGSYGYTF
TRBV4-2	.	.	TRBJ1-1	TGTGCCAGCAGCCAACGTCGGGCTAGGGAATTGAACACTGAAGCTTTCTTT	CASSQRRARELNTEAFF
TRBV10-3	.	.	TRBJ2-1	TGTGCCATCGGGGAAGCTGAGCAGTTCTTC	CAIGEAEQFF
TRBV27	.	.	TRBJ2-5	TGTGCCAGCAGCAGGGGGGGAAGGGGTTGGCAAGAGACCCAGTACTTC	CASSRGGRGWQETQYF
TRBV7-2	.	.	TRBJ2-1	TGTGCCAGCAGCTCTAGTCGGGACAACTCCTACAATGAGCAGTTCTTC	CASSSSRDNSYNEQFF
TRBV18	TRBD2	.	TRBJ2-7	TGTGCCAGCCTGATCGGACTAGCGGGGAGCGAGCAGTACTTC	CASLIGLAGSEQYF
TRBV6-1	.	once	TRBJ2-5	TGTGCCAGCAGTGAACAGGGACAGGTTCGAGCGGGGCTCCCCAGGGAGACCCAGTACTTC	CASSEQGQVRAGLPRETQYF
TRBV29-1	TRBD1	few	TRBJ1-2	TGCAGCGTGGCTTATGGGACAGGGGTTGGCTACACCTTC	CSVAYGTGVGYTF
TRBV10-3	.	once	TRBJ1-3	TGTGCCATCAGTGGCTCTGGAAACACCATATATTTT	CAISGSGNTIYF
TRBV19	.	.	TRBJ1-1	TGTGCCAGTAGTACACCGGGGAACACTGAAGCTTTCTTT	CASSTPGNTEAFF
TRBV6-4	.	.	TRBJ2-2	TGTGCCAGCAGTGAGGCCCTCACCGGGGAGCTGTTTTTT	CASSEALTGELFF
TRBV7-9	.	.	TRBJ1-1	TGTGCCAGCAGCTTCGGGGGGAGCACTGAAGCTTTCTTT	CASSFGGSTEAFF
TRBV5-1	TRBD1	once	TRBJ1-1	TGCGCCAGCAGCTTACAGGGGGTTAACACTGAAGCTTTCTTT	CASSLQGVNTEAFF
TRBV5-1	.	once	TRBJ1-1	TGCGCCAGCAGCCCTAACGGGGGGAACACTGAAGCTTTCTTT	CASSPNGGNTEAFF
TRBV30	.	.	TRBJ2-2	TGTGCCTGGGGAACAGCAACCGGGGAGCTGTTTTTT	CAWGTATGELFF
TRBV11-2	TRBD1	.	TRBJ2-7	TGTGCCAGCAGCCCCATCATCCCGGGACAGGGCTTTACCTACGAGCAGTACTTC	CASSPIIPGQGFTYEQYF
TRBV5-5	TRBD1	.	TRBJ1-2	TGTGCCAGCAGCTTGGGCAGGGGGCGAGGCTATGGCTACACCTTC	CASSLGRGRGYGYTF
TRBV27	TRBD1	.	TRBJ2-5	TGTGCCAGCAGTTTGCAGGGGGTTGGGACCCAGTACTTC	CASSLQGVGTQYF
TRBV27	TRBD1	.	TRBJ2-7	TGTGCCAGCAGTCGGGGGACAGGCCTCTACGAGCAGTACTTC	CASSRGTGLYEQYF
TRBV6-2/TRBV6-3	TRBD1	.	TRBJ2-2	TGTGCCAGCAGCCCGGGACAGGGAACCGGGGAGCTGTTTTTT	CASSPGQGTGELFF
TRBV20-1	.	.	TRBJ1-2	TGCAGTGCTAGGGAAATTCATGGCTACACCTTC	CSAREIHGYTF